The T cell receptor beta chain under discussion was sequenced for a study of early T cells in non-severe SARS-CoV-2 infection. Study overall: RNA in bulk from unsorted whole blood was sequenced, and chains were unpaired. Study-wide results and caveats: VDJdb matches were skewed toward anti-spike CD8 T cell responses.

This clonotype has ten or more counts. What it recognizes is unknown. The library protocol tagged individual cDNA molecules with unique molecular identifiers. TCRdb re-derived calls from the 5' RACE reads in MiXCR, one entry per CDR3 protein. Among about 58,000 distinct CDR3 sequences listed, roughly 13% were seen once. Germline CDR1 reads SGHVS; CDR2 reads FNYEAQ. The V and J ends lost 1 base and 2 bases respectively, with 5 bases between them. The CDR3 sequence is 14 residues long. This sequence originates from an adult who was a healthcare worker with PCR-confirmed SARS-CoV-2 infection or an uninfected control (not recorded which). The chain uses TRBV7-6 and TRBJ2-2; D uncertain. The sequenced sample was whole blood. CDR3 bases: TGTGCCAGCAGCTTAGTCCTAAACACCGGGGAGCTGTTTTTT. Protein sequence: CASSLVLNTGELFF.